The next 23 T cell receptor beta chains were all read from a single sample in a study of blood T cells in healthy people across ages. Then a second PCR, running about 6 to 11 cycles, was carried out with a sample-barcoded 5' primer and a J-beta primer mix. TCRdb independently ran MiXCR on the 5' RACE reads; one entry per CDR3 protein. The table includes about 1.7 million distinct CDR3 sequences, over 25% detected once. The specimen sequenced was blood. These receptors all come from a woman between 25 and 40 years old in good health.

About this clonotype itself: The junction shows a germline mismatch at one end, possibly a read error. V and J are TRBV7-2 and TRBJ2-7; D might be TRBD1 (6 bases). Per the germline V gene, CDR1 is SGHTA and CDR2 is FQGNSA. The CDR3 is 16 amino acids. The CDR3 here is CVSSFRSLQGAYEQYF. The CDR3 DNA reads as TGTGTCAGCAGCTTTAGATCCTTACAGGGCGCCTACGAGCAGTACTTC.

This clonotype has a count of ten or more. The V call is TRBV10-3, the J call TRBJ2-3; D is possibly TRBD1 (5 bases). Trimming cost V 6 bases and J 6 bases, with 10 bases left between them. CDR3 length: 12 residues. From germline, CDR1 is ENHRY and CDR2 SYGVKD. DNA for the CDR3: TGTGCCATCAGCTTGGACACCGATACGCAGTATTTT. Translating gives CAISLDTDTQYF.

The chain has TRBV5-6 and TRBJ1-2, with 11 nucleotides matching TRBD1. Germline V gives CDR1 SGHDT, CDR2 YYEEEE. The V and J ends lost 3 bases and 4 bases, in that order; junction bases with no gene match: 11. The CDR3 has 17 residues. CDR3 nucleotides: TGTGCCAGCAGCTCGATTGGACAGGGGGCTCGGCTCTATGGCTACACCTTC. This encodes CASSSIGQGARLYGYTF.

The rearrangement uses TRBV5-1 and TRBJ1-3; the D gene is possibly TRBD1 (5 bases). V lost 4 bases, J lost 0 bases, and 14 bases lay in between. Per the germline V gene, CDR1 is SGHRS and CDR2 is YFSETQ. The CDR3 spans 16 residues. CDR3 protein: CASSNSGLHSGNTIYF. CDR3 sequence (DNA): TGCGCCAGCAGCAACTCGGGGCTCCACTCTGGAAACACCATATATTTT.

There are many counts of this clonotype. This chain links TRBV15 with TRBJ2-7; no clear D gene. The CDR3 totals 12 residues. The V end lost 5 bases, the J end lost 5 bases, and 10 bases lay between the germline ends. Germline V gene lookup returns CDR1 LNHNV and CDR2 YYDKDF (reference sequence). CDR3 in amino acids: CATSEGRDEQYF. CDR3 bases: TGTGCCACCAGCGAAGGTCGGGACGAGCAGTACTTC.

The rearrangement joins TRBV29-1 to TRBJ1-5; TRBD1 is a possible D gene (5 bases). The length of the CDR3 is 12 residues. Trimming took off 8 bases at V and 4 bases at J, with 12 bases between the two ends. Per the germline V gene, CDR1 is SQVTM and CDR2 is ANQGSEA. CDR3 region: CSITGENQPQHF. CDR3 DNA: TGCAGCATTACAGGAGAGAATCAGCCCCAGCATTTT.

The chain combines TRBV10-3 with TRBJ2-7; D is possibly TRBD1 or TRBD2 (5 bases each). The germline V gene encodes CDR1 ENHRY and CDR2 SYGVKD. V lost 1 base and J lost 7, with 14 bases in between. The CDR3 covers 14 residues. This chain's CDR3 is CAISEYGDPAEQYF. CDR3 nucleotide sequence: TGTGCCATCAGTGAGTATGGGGACCCGGCGGAGCAGTACTTC.

Ten or more counts support this clonotype. The chain employs TRBV28 and TRBJ2-5, with TRBD2 matching over 8 bases. Looked up from germline, CDR1 is MDHEN and CDR2 is SYDVKM. With 6 bases clipped from V and 2 bases from J, the junction kept 8 bases outside the gene matches. This CDR3 region has 15 residues. CDR3 DNA sequence: TGTGCCAGCAGGGGTAGCGGGGCGTCACAAGAGACCCAGTACTTC. It translates to CASRGSGASQETQYF.

On this clonotype: The junction differs from germline at one of its ends, possibly a read error. The chain joins TRBV15 to TRBJ2-5; perhaps TRBD2 as D (6 bases). The V gene's germline CDR1 is LNHNV and CDR2 YYDKDF (reference sequence). This CDR3 comprises 18 residues. DNA for the CDR3: TGTGCCACTAGCAGAGATAAAGTTTTTGTGGGGCGGGGAGAGACCCAGTACTTC. Translating it yields CATSRDKVFVGRGETQYF.

The chain combines TRBV7-9 with TRBJ2-1; 7 bases are shared with TRBD2. Per germline, CDR1 SEHNR and CDR2 FQNEAQ (reference sequence). V dropped 2 bases and J dropped 8; count of bases not matched to a gene: 9. CDR3 size: 15 residues. This CDR3 reads CASSLRGRAGDEQFF. Here the CDR3 DNA reads TGTGCCAGCAGCTTACGAGGGAGGGCCGGGGATGAGCAGTTCTTC.

V is TRBV12-3 or TRBV12-4 and J is TRBJ2-4; TRBD2 aligns across 12 bases. The J call is in doubt because the DNA end fits TRBJ2-5 better. This CDR3 is built from 13 residues. CDR3 coding DNA: TGTGCCAGCGGACTAGCGGGGAAGAAGACCCAGTACTTC. Amino acids: CASGLAGKKTQYF.

V is TRBV10-3 and J is TRBJ2-1; TRBD2 agrees at 11 bases. V was clipped by 6 bases and J by 15 bases; unmatched bases: 10. Germline V CDR1 and CDR2: ENHRY, SYGVKD. CDR3 length: 13 amino acids. CDR3 amino acids: CAIRDDTSGSLFF. CDR3 DNA sequence: TGTGCCATCAGGGACGATACTAGCGGGAGTTTGTTCTTC.

This clonotype was seen at least ten times. The chain combines TRBV5-5 with TRBJ2-1; D is perhaps TRBD1 (6 bases). The CDR3 runs 13 residues. The V gene's germline CDR1 is SGHKS and CDR2 YYEKEE (reference sequence). V was cut by 7 bases and J by 0 bases, with 8 bases left in between. The CDR3 DNA is TGTGCCAGCCTGGACAGCTCCTACAATGAGCAGTTCTTC. It translates to CASLDSSYNEQFF.

The chain is built from TRBV20-1 and TRBJ1-5; tentative D call: TRBD1 (6 bases). CDR3 size: 13 residues. Germline-derived CDR1 and CDR2 are DFQATT and SNEGSKA (reference sequence). The V gene lost 5 bases and the J gene lost 4 bases, with 12 bases spanning the gap. CDR3 residues: CSARPGANQPQHF. The CDR3 DNA sequence: TGCAGTGCTCGCCCAGGGGCTAATCAGCCCCAGCATTTT.

The rearrangement joins TRBV3-1 to TRBJ2-5; 7 nucleotides match TRBD2. The J segment lost 4 bases and the V segment lost 1 base, leaving 6 bases of the junction unmatched. Germline V CDR1 and CDR2: LGHDT, YNNKEL (reference sequence). This CDR3 region has 15 residues. The CDR3 nucleotides read TGTGCCAGCAGCCAAGCTGCGGGAGTGGGAGAGACCCAGTACTTC. Its protein is CASSQAAGVGETQYF.

This clonotype was recorded many times. The chain employs TRBV11-2 and TRBJ2-5, with TRBD1 matching over 9 bases. The junction had 4 bases not matched to a gene; V was cut back by 4 bases and J by 4 bases. Germline assignment: CDR1 SGHAT and CDR2 FQNNGV. The CDR3 covers 14 residues. The CDR3 DNA is TGTGCCAGCAGCTGGGACAGGGATGGAGAGACCCAGTACTTC. Its translation is CASSWDRDGETQYF.

The CDR3 sequence is CSVEGRTGYTEAFF. The CDR3 region has the DNA TGCAGCGTTGAAGGGAGGACAGGGTACACTGAAGCTTTCTTT. The chain joins TRBV29-1 to TRBJ1-1; 8 bases match TRBD1. Germline V gene sequence: CDR1 SQVTM, CDR2 ANQGSEA. The V segment lost 1 base and the J segment 3 bases; nucleotides outside the gene matches: 4. CDR3 length: 14 residues.

The V call is TRBV7-2, the J call TRBJ2-7, with TRBD1 identical over 7 bases. This CDR3 region has 14 residues. With 5 bases clipped from V and 3 bases from J, the junction kept 7 bases outside the gene matches. Germline V gene sequence: CDR1 SGHTA, CDR2 FQGNSA. CDR3 coding DNA: TGTGCCAGCAGCAGTCCGGGACAGTTCTACGAGCAGTACTTC. Protein: CASSSPGQFYEQYF.

This clonotype was observed a handful of times. This rearrangement joins TRBV3-1 to TRBJ1-6; D is unclear. The CDR3 totals 15 residues. Trimming removed 1 base at V and 11 bases at J, with 15 bases between. Per germline, CDR1 LGHDT and CDR2 YNNKEL (reference sequence). This chain's CDR3 is CASSQGYKPSPPLHF. The CDR3 region has the DNA TGTGCCAGCAGCCAAGGTTACAAGCCGTCTCCACCCCTCCACTTT.

The sample holds a few counts of this clonotype. The chain links TRBV6-5 to TRBJ2-6; 10 bases are a match to TRBD1. The CDR3 totals 17 residues. The J segment lost 3 bases and the V segment lost 4 bases, leaving 6 bases of the junction unmatched. Per germline, CDR1 MNHEY and CDR2 SVGAGI. The CDR3 DNA reads as TGTGCCAGCAGTTGGACAGGGGGAGTTGTTGGGGCCAACGTCCTGACTTTC. It is translated as CASSWTGGVVGANVLTF.

The V call is TRBV4-3, the J call TRBJ1-1; D might be TRBD1 (5 bases). Trimming stripped 0 bases from V and 10 bases from J, with 12 bases between. This CDR3 is 13 amino acids long. In germline, CDR1 is LGHNA, CDR2 YSLEER. CDR3: CASSQDLGEGAFF. The CDR3 nucleotides read TGCGCCAGCAGCCAAGATTTGGGGGAGGGAGCTTTCTTT.

This clonotype was recorded a few times. The chain joins TRBV7-2 to TRBJ1-6, with TRBD1 identical over 7 bases. CDR3 length: 15 amino acids. After removal of 5 bases from V and 6 bases from J, the junction contained 7 bases not matched to a gene. The germline V gene has CDR1 SGHTA and CDR2 FQGNSA. CDR3 region: CASSLVTGVNSPLHF. In DNA form, the CDR3 reads TGTGCCAGCAGCCTAGTAACAGGGGTTAATTCACCCCTCCACTTT.

On this clonotype: A much larger clone lies one base from this, so it may be a read error. V and J are TRBV20-1 and TRBJ2-4; the D gene could be TRBD1 or TRBD2 (7 bases each). In germline, CDR1 is DFQATT, CDR2 SNEGSKA (reference sequence). This CDR3 is built from 17 residues. V was shortened by 3 bases and J by 13 bases, with 31 bases between the two germline ends. CDR3 coding DNA: TGCAGTGCTAGTTTGGCAGGGGGGGGCCTAGATGTTAATGAGCAGTACTTC. Protein product: CSASLAGGGLDVNEQYF.